The 13 T cell receptor beta chains presented below share a single source sample, sequenced in a study of identical twins (dated by TCRdb to the mid-2010s). Libraries were constructed by 5' RACE. TCRdb records Illumina HiSeq 2000 as the sequencer. TCRdb trimmed public reads at Q25 via fastp, called clones via MiXCR and kept in-frame beta chains. Each entry is one CDR3 protein sequence, shown with its most common DNA and genes. A total of about 450,000 distinct CDR3 sequences appear in this sample, under 20% of them only once. The ten largest make up 9% to 15% of the sample. The sequencing input was naive T cells sorted from blood. This specimen's cell subset or site label, interpreted: cells isolated with a human naive T-cell isolation kit. The source of these receptors is a man between 50 and 59 years old in good health.

This clonotype was found many times. This chain uses TRBV5-5 with TRBJ2-3, with TRBD1 as a possible D gene (5 bases). This CDR3 spans 16 amino acids. The V gene lost 0 bases and the J gene lost 0 bases, with 11 bases spanning the gap. CDR1 and CDR2 (germline): SGHKS, YYEKEE (reference sequence). In DNA, the CDR3 is TGTGCCAGCAGCTTGGAGGCCCCAGGGAGCACAGATACGCAGTATTTT. Amino acid sequence: CASSLEAPGSTDTQYF.

This clonotype was detected ten times or more. The V call is TRBV7-2, the J call TRBJ2-1; D may be TRBD1 (5 bases). V was cut by 7 bases and J by 9 bases, with 13 bases left in between. The CDR3 consists of 12 residues. Germline V gene sequence: CDR1 SGHTA, CDR2 FQGNSA. The CDR3, as DNA: TGTGCCAGCAACGCAGGGCTGGGTGAGCAGTTCTTC. Translation: CASNAGLGEQFF.

This clonotype was observed a few times. The V gene is TRBV27, the J gene TRBJ2-3, with D possibly TRBD1 on 5 matching bases. The CDR3 has 16 residues. Germline-derived CDR1 and CDR2 are MNHEY and SMNVEV (reference sequence). The V end was cut by 0 bases, the J end by 0 bases, with 10 bases between. CDR3 amino acids: CASSLSRQTSTDTQYF. DNA of the CDR3: TGTGCCAGCAGTTTATCACGACAGACTAGCACAGATACGCAGTATTTT.

The rearrangement links TRBV6-5 to TRBJ2-1; the D is unclear. With 0 bases removed from V and 7 bases from J, the gap between germline ends came to 7 bases. CDR1 is MNHEY, CDR2 SVGAGI, per germline. This CDR3 comprises 13 residues. The CDR3 region has the DNA TGTGCCAGCAGTTACTCGAACGGGAATGAGCAGTTCTTC. This encodes CASSYSNGNEQFF.

This rearrangement joins TRBV6-2 or TRBV6-3 to TRBJ2-1, with TRBD2 matching over 10 bases. Germline values: CDR1 MNHEY, CDR2 SVGEGT. The CDR3 is 19 residues long. V lost 2 bases, J lost 8 bases, and 18 bases stayed unmatched. The CDR3 sequence is CASSYAAGLADRAVDEQFF. In nucleotides, the CDR3 is TGTGCCAGCAGTTACGCGGCCGGACTAGCGGACCGCGCGGTGGATGAGCAGTTCTTC.

In this sample, this clonotype turned up many times. This chain links TRBV5-1 with TRBJ2-3; TRBD2 matches 15 bases. The CDR3 spans 17 residues. The J segment lost 2 bases and the V segment lost 4 bases, leaving 5 bases of the junction unmatched. Germline V CDR1 and CDR2: SGHRS, YFSETQ. The CDR3 DNA sequence: TGCGCCAGCAGCATCGGACTAGCGGGGGGGAACACAGATACGCAGTATTTT. Its protein is CASSIGLAGGNTDTQYF.

V and J are TRBV7-8 and TRBJ2-2; 10 nucleotides align to TRBD2. The CDR3 runs 20 residues. The V and J ends lost 5 bases and 2 bases, in that order; junction bases with no gene match: 17. The germline V gene has CDR1 SGHVS and CDR2 FQNEAQ. The CDR3 sequence: CASSPTWGTSALRNTGELFF. CDR3 sequence (DNA): TGTGCCAGCAGCCCGACCTGGGGGACTAGCGCCCTTAGAAACACCGGGGAGCTGTTTTTT.

There are a few counts of this clonotype. The J gene is TRBJ2-1, the V gene TRBV12-3 or TRBV12-4, with TRBD2 identical over 14 bases. After removal of 3 bases from V and 10 bases from J, the junction contained 8 bases not matched to a gene. The CDR3 extends over 16 amino acids. CDR3 nucleotides: TGTGCCAGCAGTTTCGCCGGGACTAGCGGGGGAAGAGAGCAGTTCTTC. The encoded protein is CASSFAGTSGGREQFF.

This clonotype was recorded at least ten times. The chain employs TRBV5-5 and TRBJ2-6; D is unresolved. Deletions cut 3 bases from V and 0 bases from J, with 4 bases between. CDR3 length: 14 amino acids. CDR1 SGHKS and CDR2 YYEKEE come from the germline V gene (reference sequence). The CDR3 region has the DNA TGTGCCAGCAGCTGGGCCTCTGGGGCCAACGTCCTGACTTTC. This encodes CASSWASGANVLTF.

The rearrangement uses TRBV6-2 or TRBV6-3 and TRBJ2-1, with 8 bases fitting TRBD1. The ends lost 2 bases at V and 3 bases at J; junction bases unmatched: 3. The CDR3 consists of 15 residues. Germline lookup yields CDR1 MNHEY and CDR2 SVGEGT. CDR3 nucleotides: TGTGCCAGCAGTTACGGACAGGGTCTCTACAATGAGCAGTTCTTC. Amino acid sequence: CASSYGQGLYNEQFF.

This clonotype was detected a few times. This chain uses TRBV28 with TRBJ2-5; 8 bases fit TRBD1. The CDR3 is made up of 15 amino acids. Germline CDR1 MDHEN, CDR2 SYDVKM. V shed 6 bases, J shed 4 bases, and the junction held 10 bases outside the gene matches. CDR3 sequence reads: CASSLGRGPIETQYF. CDR3 sequence (DNA): TGTGCCAGCAGCCTTGGCAGGGGGCCGATAGAGACCCAGTACTTC. Filled out from reference TRBV28 and TRBJ2-5, the complete variable domain reads DVKVTQSSRYLVKRTGEKVFLECVQDMDHENMFWYRQDPGLGLRLIYFSYDVKMKEKGDIPEGYSVSREKKERFSLILESASTNQTSMYLCASSLGRGPIETQYFGPGTRLLVL.

Details on this clonotype: This may arise from a read error, as a much more abundant clone is one base away. This chain connects TRBV20-1 to TRBJ1-5, with D tentatively TRBD1 (5 bases). Germline CDR1 reads DFQATT; CDR2 reads SNEGSKA (reference sequence). V lost 3 bases and J 2 bases, leaving 11 bases between the germline ends. The CDR3 length is 14 residues. The CDR3 DNA reads TGCAGTGCTAGGCCCAGGGTGGGCAATCAGCCCCAGCATTTT. Protein: CSARPRVGNQPQHF.

V usage is TRBV12-3 or TRBV12-4 and J usage is TRBJ1-1; D not resolved. This CDR3 region has 14 residues. Trimming cost V 6 bases and J 1 base, with 12 bases left between them. The CDR3 DNA sequence: TGTGCCAGCAGAAGCACCGGCGAGAACACTGAAGCTTTCTTT. Translating gives CASRSTGENTEAFF.